One and the same sample provided the 11 T cell receptor beta chains below, sequenced in a study of blood T cell repertoires in COVID-19. This table comes from immunoSEQ multiplex PCR, and its TCRdb copy is limited to in-frame clones, with some not included. The sample records over 65,000 clones, about nine tenths being singletons. Sequenced material: peripheral blood. These TCRs come from a man over 45 with active or convalescent COVID-19.

The chain joins TRBV14 to TRBJ1-1; D not certain. V gave up 0 bases and J gave up 1 base, with 3 bases separating them. The CDR3 covers 13 residues. Germline V lookup: CDR1 SGHDN, CDR2 FVKESK. CDR3 bases: TGTGCCAGCAGCCAAGACAGGAACACTGAAGCTTTCTTT. Encoded protein: CASSQDRNTEAFF.

This chain joins TRBV6-5 and TRBJ1-5; the match to TRBD1 covers 8 bases. Germline lookup yields CDR1 MNHEY and CDR2 SVGAGI. The CDR3 length is 15 residues. Trimming at V came to 5 bases and at J to 1 base, leaving 4 bases not matched to a gene. The CDR3 region is CASSRQGMSNQPQHF. The CDR3 DNA sequence: TGTGCCAGCAGTCGACAGGGGATGAGCAATCAGCCCCAGCATTTT.

The rearrangement joins TRBV6-2 or TRBV6-3 to TRBJ2-1, with TRBD2 as a possible D gene (6 bases). The CDR3 covers 15 residues. V lost 7 bases and J lost 9, with 22 bases in between. Germline assignment: CDR1 MNHEY and CDR2 SVGEGT. The CDR3 DNA follows: TGTGCCAGCACCCCCGGCGGGGATTGGCGTTTTGAGCAGTTCTTC. This translates into CASTPGGDWRFEQFF.

The chain is built from TRBV6-4 and TRBJ2-7, with D possibly matching TRBD1 (6 bases). V was clipped by 2 bases and J by 0 bases, with 11 bases between them. CDR1 and CDR2 from the germline V gene are MRHNA and SNTAGT. CDR3 size: 15 residues. In DNA, the CDR3 is TGTGCCAGCAGTGACCCCAACAGGGACTCCTACGAGCAGTACTTC. It translates to CASSDPNRDSYEQYF.

The V and J genes are TRBV7-9 and TRBJ2-1; TRBD2 matches 10 bases. With 0 bases clipped from V and 7 bases from J, the junction kept 6 bases outside the gene matches. From germline, CDR1 is SEHNR and CDR2 FQNEAQ (reference sequence). CDR3 size: 16 residues. Here the CDR3 reads CASSLASLAGANEQFF. DNA of the CDR3: TGTGCCAGCAGCTTAGCGTCCCTAGCGGGAGCAAATGAGCAGTTCTTC.

The chain recombines TRBV5-1 with TRBJ2-7; 11 positions match TRBD1. The CDR3 is 15 amino acids. CDR1 and CDR2 (germline): SGHRS, YFSETQ. Trimming took 5 bases from V and 2 from J; bases not matched to a gene: 6. CDR3 sequence reads: CASRSGTGGTYEQYF. For the CDR3, the DNA is TGCGCCAGCAGGTCCGGGACAGGGGGGACCTACGAGCAGTACTTC.

CDR3 sequence: CASILDRRGYTF. CDR3 nucleotide sequence: TGTGCCAGCATCCTGGACAGAAGGGGCTACACCTTC. The genes are TRBV6-4 and TRBJ1-2; a weak D match, TRBD1 (6 bases). This CDR3 comprises 12 residues. Germline V CDR1 and CDR2: MRHNA, SNTAGT. V dropped 7 bases and J dropped 8 bases, with 14 bases sitting between them.

The chain carries TRBV7-9 and TRBJ2-1, with a tentative D call TRBD2 (5 bases). The germline gives CDR1 SEHNR, CDR2 FQNEAQ (reference sequence). Trimming left V 2 bases short and J 6 bases short, with 11 bases between. The CDR3 is 14 amino acids. CDR3 residues: CASSLPLAPNEQFF. DNA for the CDR3: TGTGCCAGCAGCTTACCGCTAGCCCCCAATGAGCAGTTCTTC.

The chain recombines TRBV6-5 with TRBJ1-1; D gene unclear. CDR3 size: 13 residues. Germline V gene sequence: CDR1 MNHEY, CDR2 SVGAGI. Trimming shortened V by 7 bases and J by 3 bases, and 12 bases separated the two germline ends. CDR3 nucleotide sequence: TGTGCCAGCATCAGGCCCGGGGACACTGAAGCTTTCTTT. It is translated as CASIRPGDTEAFF.

The chain couples TRBV3-1 (or the pseudogene TRBV3-2) to TRBJ2-1; 7 nucleotides align to TRBD1. V gave up 4 bases and J gave up 6 bases; unmatched junction bases: 3. Germline V gives CDR1 LGHDT, CDR2 YNNKEL (reference sequence). CDR3 length: 13 amino acids. The CDR3 DNA reads as TGTGCCAGCAGCCGGGACAGCAGCAATGAGCAGTTCTTC. Protein product: CASSRDSSNEQFF.

The genes are TRBV30 and TRBJ1-3; possibly TRBD1 for D (6 bases). The V end lost 1 base, the J end lost 0 bases, and 10 bases lay between the germline ends. In germline, CDR1 is GTSNPN, CDR2 SVGIG (reference sequence). The CDR3 is 15 amino acids. The CDR3 DNA reads TGTGCCTGGAGTGGACAGGTCCCCTCTGGAAACACCATATATTTT. Its protein is CAWSGQVPSGNTIYF. Supplemented by reference TRBV30 and TRBJ1-3, the full variable domain reads SQTIHQWPATLVQPVGSPLSLECTVEGTSNPNLYWYRQAAGRGLQLLFYSVGIGQISSEVPQNLSASRPQDRQFILSSKKLLLSDSGFYLCAWSGQVPSGNTIYFGEGSWLTVV.